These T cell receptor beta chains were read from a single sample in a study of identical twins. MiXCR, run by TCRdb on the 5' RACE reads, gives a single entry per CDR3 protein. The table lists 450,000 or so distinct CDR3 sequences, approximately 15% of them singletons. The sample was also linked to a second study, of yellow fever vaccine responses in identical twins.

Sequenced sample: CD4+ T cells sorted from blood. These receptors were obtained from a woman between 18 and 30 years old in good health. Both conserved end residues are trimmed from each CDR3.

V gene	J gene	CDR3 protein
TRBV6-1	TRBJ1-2	ASSPAGDVLGYT
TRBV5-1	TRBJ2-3	ASSSTPGQSTDTQY
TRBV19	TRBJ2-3	ASRKSDTQY
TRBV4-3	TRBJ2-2	ASSQDRGASWTGELF
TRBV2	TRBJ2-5	ASSDGVSGETQY
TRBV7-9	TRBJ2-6	ASSLDRGSANVLT
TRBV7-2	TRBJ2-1	ASRAPGFYNEQF
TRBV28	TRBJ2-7	ASSLLAGDAEQY
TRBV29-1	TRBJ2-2	SVSSGTGQTGELF
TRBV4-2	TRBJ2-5	ASSQDPGGGGQETQY
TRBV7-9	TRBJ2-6	ASSYGLSGANVLT
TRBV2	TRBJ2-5	ASRFGLAGPQETQY
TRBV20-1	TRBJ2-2	SARVQGGPGELF
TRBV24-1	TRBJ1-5	ATSEGNQPQH
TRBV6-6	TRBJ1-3	ASSTLGGNTIY
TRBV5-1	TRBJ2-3	ASSGGSADTQY
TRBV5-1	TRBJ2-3	ASSVNQGAAGGPTQY
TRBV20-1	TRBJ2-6	SARGQGGAGANVLT
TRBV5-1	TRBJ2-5	ASSLDYRPGETQY
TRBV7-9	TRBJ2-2	ASSKDPNTGELF
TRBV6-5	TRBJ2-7	ASSYSRGQNYEQY
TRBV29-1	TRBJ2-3	SVEISTDTQY
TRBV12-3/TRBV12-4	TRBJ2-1	ASSSLGQGNEQF
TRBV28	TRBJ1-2	ASGTGPYGYT
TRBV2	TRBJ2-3	ASRTGQLSTDTQY
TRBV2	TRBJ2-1	ASSEGGSYNEQF
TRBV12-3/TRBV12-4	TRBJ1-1	ASIKDRRPLGTEAF